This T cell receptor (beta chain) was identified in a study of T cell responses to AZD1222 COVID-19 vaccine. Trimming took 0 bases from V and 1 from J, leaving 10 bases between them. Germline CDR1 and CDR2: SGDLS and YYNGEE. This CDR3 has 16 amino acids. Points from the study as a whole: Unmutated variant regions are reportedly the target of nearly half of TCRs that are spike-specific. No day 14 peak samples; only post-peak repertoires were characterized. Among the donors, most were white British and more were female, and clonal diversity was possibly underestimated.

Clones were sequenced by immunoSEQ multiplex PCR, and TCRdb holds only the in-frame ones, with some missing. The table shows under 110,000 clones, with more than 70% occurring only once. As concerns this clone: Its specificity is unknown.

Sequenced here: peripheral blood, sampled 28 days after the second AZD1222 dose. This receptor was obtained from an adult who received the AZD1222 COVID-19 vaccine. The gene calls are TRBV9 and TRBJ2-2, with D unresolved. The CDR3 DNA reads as TGTGCCAGCAGCGTAGAGGGAAGAATGAACACCGGGGAGCTGTTTTTT. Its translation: CASSVEGRMNTGELFF.